Below are 14 T cell receptor beta chains sequenced from a single sample in a study of T cell repertoires in cytomegalovirus infection. TCRdb passed the reads through MiXCR, listing each CDR3 protein once. The data contain about 460,000 distinct CDR3 sequences, 11% of them singletons. The sample taken for sequencing was PBMCs. The receptors originated from a human donor in good health (CMV status not recorded). Some clones in this sample may be carry-over from other donors' samples.

There are many counts of this clonotype. This chain links TRBV7-3 with TRBJ1-2, with D maybe TRBD1 (5 bases). The CDR3 spans 13 residues. Germline values: CDR1 SGHTA, CDR2 FQGTGA. V lost 5 bases to trimming and J lost 6 bases, with 13 bases between them. The CDR3 spells CASSLRDGDGYTF. Written as DNA, the CDR3 is TGTGCCAGCAGCCTCAGGGACGGAGATGGCTACACCTTC. Filled out from reference TRBV7-3 and TRBJ1-2, the complete variable domain reads GAGVSQTPSNKVTEKGKYVELRCDPISGHTALYWYRQSLGQGPEFLIYFQGTGAADDSGLPNDRFFAVRPEGSVSTLKIQRTERGDSAVYLCASSLRDGDGYTFGSGTRLTVV.

This clonotype has at least ten counts. The CDR3, as DNA: TGTGCCAGCAGCCCCGGACAGGGAGACGAGCAGTACTTC. Amino acids: CASSPGQGDEQYF. The chain combines TRBV7-2 with TRBJ2-7; TRBD1 matches at 8 bases. Germline lookup yields CDR1 SGHTA and CDR2 FQGNSA. Trimming removed 5 bases from V and 5 bases from J; junction bases left unmatched: 5. The CDR3 has 13 residues.

A word on this clonotype: A much larger clone is a single base away; this may be a read error. This chain uses TRBV11-2 with TRBJ1-1, with D possibly TRBD1 on 6 matching bases. V was trimmed by 8 bases and J by 6 bases, leaving 25 bases between them. The CDR3 contains 16 residues. The germline gives CDR1 SGHAT, CDR2 FQNNGV. CDR3 sequence: CASGPIHGRGWAEAFF. CDR3 coding DNA: TGTGCCAGCGGCCCGATCCATGGGAGGGGGTGGGCTGAAGCTTTCTTT.

This clonotype showed up many times. This chain connects TRBV7-9 to TRBJ2-1; perhaps TRBD2 as D (6 bases). The CDR3 consists of 13 residues. V lost 9 bases, J lost 9 bases, and 18 bases lay in between. From germline, CDR1 is SEHNR and CDR2 FQNEAQ (reference sequence). CDR3 amino acids: CASVTMEGIEQFF. CDR3 bases: TGTGCCAGTGTTACAATGGAGGGGATTGAGCAGTTCTTC. The full variable domain, in which reference TRBV7-9 and TRBJ2-1 provide the parts outside the CDR3, is DTGVSQNPRHKITKRGQNVTFRCDPISEHNRLYWYRQTLGQGPEFLTYFQNEAQLEKSRLLSDRFSAERPKGSFSTLEIQRTEQGDSAMYLCASVTMEGIEQFFGPGTRLTVL.

This clonotype has just one count. CDR3 DNA: TGCAGCGCGCGACAGGGGGGCTCCTACGAGCAGTACTTC. This sequence encodes CSARQGGSYEQYF. The chain joins TRBV29-1 to TRBJ2-7; 9 nucleotides line up with TRBD1. V shed 7 bases, J shed 0 bases, and the junction held 4 bases outside the gene matches. CDR3 length: 13 amino acids. CDR1 and CDR2 (germline): SQVTM, ANQGSEA.

This clonotype was counted many times. This chain links TRBV7-9 with TRBJ1-4, with D perhaps TRBD1 (5 bases). This CDR3 spans 15 amino acids. CDR1 and CDR2 (germline): SEHNR, FQNEAQ (reference sequence). Trimming stripped 2 bases from V and 7 bases from J, with 14 bases between. In nucleotides, the CDR3 is TGTGCCAGCAGCTTATTTGGGACGGAGACTGAAAAACTGTTTTTT. Translating gives CASSLFGTETEKLFF.

This clonotype was counted many times. The genes are TRBV19 and TRBJ1-1; TRBD1 matches at 7 bases. With 6 bases clipped from V and 5 bases from J, the junction kept 12 bases outside the gene matches. Germline V gene lookup returns CDR1 LNHDA and CDR2 SQIVND (reference sequence). This CDR3 region has 15 residues. CDR3 protein: CASSPPGGRRTEAFF. CDR3 in DNA: TGTGCCAGTAGCCCCCCAGGGGGTAGGCGGACTGAAGCTTTCTTT.

CDR3 nucleotides: TGTGCCAGCTCCCCCGGGAGGAGTAGCACAGATACGCAGTATTTT. Protein: CASSPGRSSTDTQYF. The rearrangement joins TRBV7-3 to TRBJ2-3; 7 bases are a match to TRBD2. V lost 8 bases, J lost 0 bases, and 8 bases stayed unmatched. Germline V gene sequence: CDR1 SGHTA, CDR2 FQGTGA. The CDR3 covers 15 residues.

In this sample, this clonotype turned up many times. This rearrangement joins TRBV7-2 to TRBJ2-7, with a possible D match to TRBD1 (5 bases). This CDR3 is 12 amino acids long. V was shortened by 1 base and J by 8 bases, with 9 bases between the two germline ends. Looked up from germline, CDR1 is SGHTA and CDR2 is FQGNSA. CDR3 bases: TGTGCCAGCAGCTTAGAGGCAGGGAAGCAGTACTTC. It yields the protein CASSLEAGKQYF.

V usage is TRBV12-3 or TRBV12-4 and J usage is TRBJ2-4; possible D gene TRBD1, 6 bases. V lost 5 bases, J lost 4 bases, and 18 bases lay in between. The CDR3 is 16 residues long. This chain's CDR3 is CASSTDRFSAKNIQYF. The CDR3 DNA reads TGTGCCAGCAGTACGGACAGATTCTCGGCGAAAAACATTCAGTACTTC.

The chain has TRBV6-1 and TRBJ1-3; 7 positions agree with TRBD1. With 5 bases clipped from V and 0 bases from J, the junction kept 10 bases outside the gene matches. The germline CDR1 and CDR2 sequences are MNHNS and SASEGT. CDR3 length: 17 residues. CDR3 residues: CASSNRDSLFSGNTIYF. DNA for the CDR3: TGTGCCAGCAGTAACCGGGACAGTCTCTTCTCTGGAAACACCATATATTTT.

This clonotype appeared many times. The chain carries TRBV28 and TRBJ2-2; no clear D. The CDR3 loop spans 13 amino acids. CDR1 and CDR2 from the germline V gene are MDHEN and SYDVKM. The V and J ends lost 8 bases and 5 bases respectively, with 12 bases between them. The CDR3, as DNA: TGTGCCAGCCATTACATGGGTACCGGGGAGCTGTTTTTT. It specifies CASHYMGTGELFF.

The V call is TRBV6-8, the J call TRBJ2-2, with D possibly being TRBD1 (6 bases). V was cut by 8 bases and J by 3 bases, with 13 bases left in between. CDR3 length: 14 amino acids. Germline CDR1 MNHGY, CDR2 SAAAGT. The CDR3: CASGPDSYTGELFF. DNA for the CDR3: TGTGCCAGCGGCCCGGACAGCTACACCGGGGAGCTGTTTTTT.

There are many counts of this clonotype. The chain links TRBV7-9 to TRBJ2-7, with 7 bases lining up with TRBD2. The germline gives CDR1 SEHNR, CDR2 FQNEAQ (reference sequence). There are 17 residues in the CDR3. The junction had 11 bases not matched to a gene; V was cut back by 3 bases and J by 0 bases. CDR3: CASSFGSSGGSSYEQYF. In nucleotides, the CDR3 is TGTGCCAGCAGCTTTGGTTCTAGCGGAGGGAGCTCCTACGAGCAGTACTTC.